The present T cell receptor (beta chain) was sequenced within a study of cytomegalovirus exposure and HLA in healthy donors. Each donor was nominally healthy when sampled (though unrecorded immune exposures were likely). The CDR3 is 14 residues long. V was shortened by 6 bases and J by 8 bases, with 20 bases between the two germline ends. The germline V gene encodes CDR1 SGHRS and CDR2 YFSETQ. Amplification used 60 Vbeta primers and 13 Jbeta primers. Profiled with immunoSEQ multiplex PCR; TCRdb holds only in-frame clones, not every one. This sample carries roughly 80,000 clones, 80% of them seen once, and the ten largest clones take approximately 1.1%.

This sequence was found in a male donor in good health and CMV-seronegative. The V gene is TRBV5-1, the J gene TRBJ1-2, with D possibly being TRBD1 (5 bases). The material sequenced was PBMCs. Written as DNA, the CDR3 is TGCGCCAGCACCCTTGAGGGGCAGGGAGGCGGCTACACCTTC. This translates into CASTLEGQGGGYTF.